These 18 T cell receptor beta chains originate from one sample sequenced in a study of PD-1 blockade in classical Hodgkin lymphoma. Only in-frame clones appear in the TCRdb table, and some are missing; sequencing was by immunoSEQ multiplex PCR. The table shows around 50,000 clones, with 65% to 80% occurring only once. As to time point: cycle 4 day 1 (C4D1), after less than 7 weeks of nivolumab. There was relapse after autologous stem cell transplantation in every patient, and there was variation in brentuximab vedotin exposure. The sample in question was peripheral blood mononuclear cells (PBMCs), obtained before the fourth cycle of nivolumab. The receptors here all came from a human donor with classical Hodgkin lymphoma.

This clone was observed a handful of times. The chain's CDR3 is CASSFTGPDTEAFF. CDR3 nucleotides: TGCGCCAGCAGCTTCACGGGACCGGACACTGAAGCTTTCTTT. This rearrangement joins TRBV5-1 to TRBJ1-1, with a tentative D call TRBD1 (5 bases). Germline V CDR1 and CDR2: SGHRS, YFSETQ. CDR3 length equals 14 residues. V gave up 2 bases and J gave up 3 bases, with 11 bases separating them.

The gene calls are TRBV2 and TRBJ1-4, with D tentatively TRBD1 (5 bases). CDR3 size: 16 residues. Germline V CDR1 and CDR2: SNHLY, FYNNEI. V lost 0 bases to trimming and J lost 3 bases, with 11 bases between them. The CDR3 protein is CASSEARRGSNEKLFF. CDR3 DNA: TGTGCCAGCAGTGAAGCGCGGAGGGGATCTAATGAAAAACTGTTTTTT.

This clone ranks as medium-sized (0.01 to 0.1%). The chain is built from TRBV6-4 and TRBJ2-1; a possible D gene is TRBD2 (6 bases). The CDR3 sequence is 13 residues long. Germline CDR1 is MRHNA and CDR2 is SNTAGT. Trimming stripped 2 bases from V and 10 bases from J, with 12 bases between. The CDR3 sequence: CASSDRIAEEQFF. CDR3 nucleotide sequence: TGTGCCAGCAGTGACCGGATAGCGGAGGAGCAGTTCTTC.

With regard to this clone: The junction departs from germline at one end; a sequencing error may be responsible. The genes are TRBV7-7 and TRBJ2-1, with 8 bases that match TRBD1. Germline V gene lookup returns CDR1 SSHAT and CDR2 FNYEAQ (reference sequence). The CDR3 runs to 15 residues. The CDR3 loop reads CASSRPGQAYPEQFF. For the CDR3, the DNA is TGTGCTAGCAGCCGACCGGGACAGGCGTACCCTGAGCAGTTCTTC.

This clone was counted a few times. The rearrangement joins TRBV19 to TRBJ2-7; 10 bases are shared with TRBD1. This CDR3 has 15 amino acids. Looked up from germline, CDR1 is LNHDA and CDR2 is SQIVND (reference sequence). V lost 5 bases, J lost 4 bases, and 8 bases stayed unmatched. The CDR3 protein is CASSLAGTGDYEQYF. The CDR3 bases are TGTGCCAGTAGTCTAGCCGGGACAGGGGATTACGAGCAGTACTTC. The whole variable domain, filled in from reference TRBV19 and TRBJ2-7, reads DGGITQSPKYLFRKEGQNVTLSCEQNLNHDAMYWYRQDPGQGLRLIYYSQIVNDFQKGDIAEGYSVSREKKESFPLTVTSAQKNPTAFYLCASSLAGTGDYEQYFGPGTRLTVT.

The genes are TRBV6-1 and TRBJ2-7; 9 bases align to TRBD1. This CDR3 is 15 amino acids long. The V and J ends lost 2 bases and 2 bases, in that order; junction bases with no gene match: 4. CDR1 is MNHNS, CDR2 SASEGT, per germline. This CDR3 reads CASSELGDRAYEQYF. The CDR3, as DNA: TGTGCCAGCAGTGAACTCGGGGACAGGGCCTACGAGCAGTACTTC.

V gene TRBV5-1 combines with J gene TRBJ2-1; D not resolved. Trimming removed 4 bases at V and 2 bases at J, with 7 bases between. The germline gives CDR1 SGHRS, CDR2 YFSETQ. This CDR3 has 13 residues. CDR3 amino acids: CASSQSAYNEQFF. CDR3 DNA sequence: TGCGCCAGCAGCCAGTCAGCCTACAATGAGCAGTTCTTC.

CDR3 coding DNA: TGCGCCAGCAGCTTGTCCGTAGCGGGAGGGCCTGGGGAGACCCAGTACTTC. Protein: CASSLSVAGGPGETQYF. The V and J genes are TRBV5-1 and TRBJ2-5; 11 bases map to TRBD2. Per the germline V gene, CDR1 is SGHRS and CDR2 is YFSETQ. The CDR3 has 17 residues. The V segment lost 1 base and the J segment 5 bases; nucleotides outside the gene matches: 10. The complete variable domain, with remaining parts taken from reference TRBV5-1 and TRBJ2-5, reads KAGVTQTPRYLIKTRGQQVTLSCSPISGHRSVSWYQQTPGQGLQFLFEYFSETQRNKGNFPGRFSGRQFSNSRSEMNVSTLELGDSALYLCASSLSVAGGPGETQYFGPGTRLLVL.

The chain combines TRBV13 with TRBJ2-7; 8 bases map to TRBD1. This CDR3 is 15 amino acids long. V gave up 4 bases and J gave up 5 bases; unmatched junction bases: 10. The germline V gene encodes CDR1 PRHDT and CDR2 FYEKMQ (reference sequence). The CDR3 nucleotides are TGTGCCAGCAGCTCGCAGGGGGCGCGGGTCCACGAGCAGTACTTC. Its translation is CASSSQGARVHEQYF.

This clone was found a few times. The J gene is TRBJ2-5, the V gene TRBV5-4, with 14 bases aligning to TRBD2. Trimming at V came to 2 bases and at J to 4 bases, leaving 7 bases not matched to a gene. In germline, CDR1 is SGHNT, CDR2 YYREEE (reference sequence). CDR3 length equals 17 residues. The CDR3 region has the DNA TGTGCCAGCAGCTTCCGACTAGCGGGAGGGGTAGGAGAGACCCAGTACTTC. Encoded protein: CASSFRLAGGVGETQYF.

The chain employs TRBV9 and TRBJ2-7; 7 nucleotides match TRBD1. V was pared by 0 bases and J by 0 bases, with 6 bases of the junction left unmatched. This CDR3 comprises 16 residues. Germline V gene sequence: CDR1 SGDLS, CDR2 YYNGEE. The CDR3 region has the DNA TGTGCCAGCAGCGTAGGTTCGGGACAGCCCTCCTACGAGCAGTACTTC. Translating it yields CASSVGSGQPSYEQYF.

The CDR3 protein is CASRKEGTGAVEFF. The CDR3 DNA reads as TGTGCCAGTAGGAAGGAAGGTACCGGGGCGGTGGAGTTCTTC. The V call is TRBV19, the J call TRBJ2-1; D is possibly TRBD1 or TRBD2 (5 bases each). The germline gives CDR1 LNHDA, CDR2 SQIVND (reference sequence). With 6 bases removed from V and 14 bases from J, the gap between germline ends came to 23 bases. The CDR3 contains 14 residues.

This clone was recorded only once. The CDR3 DNA reads TGTGCCAGCAGTCGGGGTGAGAACACTGAAGCTTTCTTT. Its translation: CASSRGENTEAFF. V and J are TRBV6-6 and TRBJ1-1; D unresolved. Between the trimmed V and J ends, which lost 5 bases and 1 base, there was a span of 8 bases. From germline, CDR1 is MNHNY and CDR2 SVGAGI (reference sequence). This CDR3 has 13 amino acids.

This sequence joins TRBV9 and TRBJ2-1; no clear D gene. The CDR3 consists of 13 residues. V was clipped by 0 bases and J by 6 bases, with 7 bases between them. CDR1 and CDR2 (germline): SGDLS, YYNGEE. This chain's CDR3 is CASSVDVGNEQFF. In DNA form, the CDR3 reads TGTGCCAGCAGCGTAGACGTAGGCAATGAGCAGTTCTTC.

The rearrangement uses TRBV19 and TRBJ2-7; the match to TRBD1 covers 9 bases. The germline V gene encodes CDR1 LNHDA and CDR2 SQIVND (reference sequence). CDR3 length: 15 amino acids. V shed 5 bases, J shed 5 bases, and the junction held 10 bases outside the gene matches. The CDR3 sequence is CASSLGQGNSHEQYF. The CDR3 region has the DNA TGTGCCAGTAGTCTGGGACAGGGTAATTCCCACGAGCAGTACTTC.

This clone was counted once. CDR3 sequence reads: CASSPRWSSDLQETQYF. The DNA of the CDR3 is TGTGCCAGCAGCCCCCGGTGGTCTAGCGACCTCCAAGAGACCCAGTACTTC. The chain combines TRBV28 with TRBJ2-5; weak D call: TRBD2 (6 bases). Trimming cost V 6 bases and J 1 base, with 21 bases left between them. The germline V gene encodes CDR1 MDHEN and CDR2 SYDVKM. CDR3 length: 17 amino acids. The whole variable domain, filled in from reference TRBV28 and TRBJ2-5, reads DVKVTQSSRYLVKRTGEKVFLECVQDMDHENMFWYRQDPGLGLRLIYFSYDVKMKEKGDIPEGYSVSREKKERFSLILESASTNQTSMYLCASSPRWSSDLQETQYFGPGTRLLVL.

The chain uses TRBV28 and TRBJ1-5; D gene unclear. The CDR3 totals 15 residues. V was cut by 8 bases and J by 6 bases, with 20 bases left in between. Per the germline V gene, CDR1 is MDHEN and CDR2 is SYDVKM. CDR3 sequence: CASRPRATRIQPQHF. The CDR3 DNA reads TGTGCCAGCCGTCCCCGGGCCACCCGAATTCAGCCCCAGCATTTT.

This clone has a handful of counts. V is TRBV4-1 and J is TRBJ1-2, with TRBD1 matching over 11 bases. CDR1 and CDR2 (germline): MGHRA, YSYEKL. This CDR3 comprises 12 residues. V was clipped by 9 bases and J by 4 bases; unmatched bases: 1. CDR3 in DNA: TGCGCCAGTGGGACAGGGGGCTATGGCTACACCTTC. Protein product: CASGTGGYGYTF.